This passage covers 10 T cell receptor beta chains from one sample sequenced in a study of OX40 agonist ivuxolimab in advanced cancers. This table comes from immunoSEQ multiplex PCR, and its TCRdb copy is limited to in-frame clones, with some not included. In the table there are around 16,000 clones, 80% to 95% of which are singletons. The starting material was CD4+ or CD8+ T cells sorted from blood, obtained in a trial of the OX40 agonist ivuxolimab. These receptors all stem from an adult with an advanced solid tumor such as melanoma, head and neck, liver or kidney cancer.

The rearrangement uses TRBV27 and TRBJ2-1, with TRBD2 matching 8 bases. V gave up 7 bases and J gave up 0 bases; unmatched junction bases: 5. The CDR3 is 15 residues long. Germline CDR1 reads MNHEY; CDR2 reads SMNVEV (reference sequence). DNA for the CDR3: TGTGCCAGCACAAACCTAGCGGGCTCCTACAATGAGCAGTTCTTC. Amino acids: CASTNLAGSYNEQFF.

The gene calls are TRBV7-9 and TRBJ2-5, with 10 bases fitting TRBD1. The CDR3 spans 15 residues. Germline loops: CDR1 SEHNR, CDR2 FQNEAQ (reference sequence). V lost 5 bases to trimming and J lost 5 bases; unmatched junction nucleotides: 8. The CDR3 is CASSKDRGLMETQYF. Written as DNA, the CDR3 is TGTGCCAGCAGCAAAGACAGGGGGCTGATGGAGACCCAGTACTTC.

CDR3 nucleotide sequence: TGCGCCAGCAGCTTGCCGGGGGGCCCCACCTACAATGAGCAGTTCTTC. Protein product: CASSLPGGPTYNEQFF. This chain links TRBV5-1 with TRBJ2-1, with D possibly being TRBD2 (7 bases). CDR1 SGHRS and CDR2 YFSETQ come from the germline V gene. Trimming pared 1 base from V and 2 bases from J, leaving 13 bases between. This CDR3 region has 16 residues. Variable domain in full (rest from reference TRBV5-1 and TRBJ2-1): KAGVTQTPRYLIKTRGQQVTLSCSPISGHRSVSWYQQTPGQGLQFLFEYFSETQRNKGNFPGRFSGRQFSNSRSEMNVSTLELGDSALYLCASSLPGGPTYNEQFFGPGTRLTVL.

The chain uses TRBV25-1 and TRBJ2-5; the match to TRBD2 covers 13 bases. Losses at the gene ends were 7 bases for V and 3 bases for J; bases not matched to a gene: 2. Per the germline V gene, CDR1 is MGHDK and CDR2 is SYGVNS. This CDR3 has 14 residues. The CDR3 bases are TGTGCCAGCAAAGGACTAGCGGGAGAAGAGACCCAGTACTTC. Its translation is CASKGLAGEETQYF.

V gene TRBV23-1 combines with J gene TRBJ2-3; D is perhaps TRBD1 (5 bases). TRBV23-1 is an ORF for which the function is uncertain. This CDR3 spans 14 amino acids. V lost 2 bases, J lost 2 bases, and 8 bases lay in between. CDR3 nucleotide sequence: TGCGCCAGCAGTCAAAGACAGTCCACAGATACGCAGTATTTT. It yields the protein CASSQRQSTDTQYF.

This CDR3 is CASSPSGTGPTEAFF. The DNA of the CDR3 is TGCGCCAGCAGCCCGTCCGGGACAGGGCCCACTGAAGCTTTCTTT. The genes are TRBV4-3 and TRBJ1-1; 9 bases map to TRBD1. Germline CDR1 is LGHNA and CDR2 is YSLEER. The CDR3 length is 15 residues. The V segment lost 4 bases and the J segment 4 bases; nucleotides outside the gene matches: 7.

V usage is TRBV12-2 and J usage is TRBJ2-5; the table's TRBD2 call for D was not verified on the DNA. TRBV12-2 is a recognized pseudogene. The CDR3 consists of 16 residues. CDR3 residues: CASRPRLAGGQETQYF. The CDR3 region has the DNA TGTGCAAGTCGCCCCCGACTAGCGGGAGGGCAAGAGACCCAGTACTTC.

The chain has TRBV7-6 and TRBJ1-1; 8 nucleotides align to TRBD1. J was trimmed by 0 bases and V by 2 bases; bases with no gene match: 8. This CDR3 comprises 17 residues. Germline V CDR1 and CDR2: SGHVS, FNYEAQ. DNA of the CDR3: TGTGCCAGCAGCTTACGAACAGGGGGTTTTGTGAACACTGAAGCTTTCTTT. This encodes CASSLRTGGFVNTEAFF.

This sequence joins TRBV6-4 and TRBJ2-1; no clear D. Germline assignment: CDR1 MRHNA and CDR2 SNTAGT. V was shortened by 1 base and J by 10 bases, with 11 bases between the two germline ends. The CDR3 length is 13 residues. For the CDR3, the DNA is TGTGCCAGCAGTGACTGGGTGTCAGGAGAGCAGTTCTTC. Encoded protein: CASSDWVSGEQFF.

The J gene is TRBJ1-1, the V gene TRBV9; the D is unclear. V was shortened by 0 bases and J by 4 bases, with 13 bases between the two germline ends. CDR1 and CDR2 (germline): SGDLS, YYNGEE. This CDR3 region has 15 residues. The CDR3 region has the DNA TGTGCCAGCAGCGTAGGATCGGGTGGTGGCACTGAAGCTTTCTTT. It codes for CASSVGSGGGTEAFF.